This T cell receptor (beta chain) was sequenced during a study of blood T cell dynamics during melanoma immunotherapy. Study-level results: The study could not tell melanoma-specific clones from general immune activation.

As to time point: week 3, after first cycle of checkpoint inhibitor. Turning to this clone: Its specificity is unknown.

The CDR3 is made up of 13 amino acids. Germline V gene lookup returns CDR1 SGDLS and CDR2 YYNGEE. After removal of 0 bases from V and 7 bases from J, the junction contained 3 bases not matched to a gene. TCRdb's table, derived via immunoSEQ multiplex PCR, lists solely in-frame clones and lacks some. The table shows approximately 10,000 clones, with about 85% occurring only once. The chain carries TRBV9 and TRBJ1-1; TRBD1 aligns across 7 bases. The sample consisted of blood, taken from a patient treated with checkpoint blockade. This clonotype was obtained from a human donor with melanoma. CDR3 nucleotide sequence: TGTGCCAGCAGCGTAGAAGGGGGCGTTGAAGCTTTCTTT. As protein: CASSVEGGVEAFF.